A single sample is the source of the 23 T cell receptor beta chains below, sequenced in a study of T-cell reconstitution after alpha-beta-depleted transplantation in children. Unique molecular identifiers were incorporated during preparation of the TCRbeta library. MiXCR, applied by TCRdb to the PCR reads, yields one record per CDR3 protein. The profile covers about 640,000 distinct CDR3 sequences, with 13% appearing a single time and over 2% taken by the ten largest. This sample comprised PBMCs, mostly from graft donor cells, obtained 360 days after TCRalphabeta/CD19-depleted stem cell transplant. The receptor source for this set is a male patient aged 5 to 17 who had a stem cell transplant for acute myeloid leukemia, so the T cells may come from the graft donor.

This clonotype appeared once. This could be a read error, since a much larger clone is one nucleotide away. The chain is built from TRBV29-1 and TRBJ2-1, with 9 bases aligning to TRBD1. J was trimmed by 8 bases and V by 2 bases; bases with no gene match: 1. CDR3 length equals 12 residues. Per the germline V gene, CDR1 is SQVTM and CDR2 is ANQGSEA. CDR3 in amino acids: CSVETGGYEQFF. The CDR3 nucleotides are TGCAGCGTTGAAACAGGGGGCTATGAGCAGTTCTTC.

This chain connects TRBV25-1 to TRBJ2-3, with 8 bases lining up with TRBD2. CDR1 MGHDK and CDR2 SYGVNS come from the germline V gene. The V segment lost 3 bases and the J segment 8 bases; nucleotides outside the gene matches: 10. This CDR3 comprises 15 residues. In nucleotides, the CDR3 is TGTGCCAGCAGTGACCCAGCGGGGGTGCAGGGTACGCAGTATTTT. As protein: CASSDPAGVQGTQYF.

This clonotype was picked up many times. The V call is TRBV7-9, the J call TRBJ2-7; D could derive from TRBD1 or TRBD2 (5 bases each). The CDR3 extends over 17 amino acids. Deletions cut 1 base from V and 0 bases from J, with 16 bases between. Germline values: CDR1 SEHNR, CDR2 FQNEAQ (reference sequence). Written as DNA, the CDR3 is TGTGCCAGCAGCTTAGAATTCCGGGGCCCTAGCTCCTACGAGCAGTACTTC. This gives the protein CASSLEFRGPSSYEQYF.

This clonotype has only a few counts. In DNA form, the CDR3 reads TGTGCCAGCAGAGGATCATTCAATGAAAAACTGTTTTTT. The encoded protein is CASRGSFNEKLFF. This chain uses TRBV25-1 with TRBJ1-4; D gene uncertain. Trimming cost V 6 bases and J 5 bases, with 10 bases left between them. CDR1 and CDR2 (germline): MGHDK, SYGVNS. This CDR3 contains 13 residues.

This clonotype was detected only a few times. Written as DNA, the CDR3 is TGTGCCAGCAGTCCTGACAGGGGCGCGGGTGATACGCAGTATTTT. This sequence encodes CASSPDRGAGDTQYF. This chain uses TRBV28 with TRBJ2-3; 8 bases line up with TRBD1. Germline trimming cut 5 bases from V and 6 bases from J; bases unmatched to any gene: 10. CDR3 length: 15 residues. Germline-derived CDR1 and CDR2 are MDHEN and SYDVKM.

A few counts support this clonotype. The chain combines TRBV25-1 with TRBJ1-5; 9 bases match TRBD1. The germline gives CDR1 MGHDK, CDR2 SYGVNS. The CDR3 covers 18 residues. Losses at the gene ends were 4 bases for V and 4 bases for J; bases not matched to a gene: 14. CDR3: CASSAHKRWDRANQPQHF. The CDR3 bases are TGTGCCAGCAGTGCCCACAAGAGATGGGACAGGGCGAATCAGCCCCAGCATTTT.

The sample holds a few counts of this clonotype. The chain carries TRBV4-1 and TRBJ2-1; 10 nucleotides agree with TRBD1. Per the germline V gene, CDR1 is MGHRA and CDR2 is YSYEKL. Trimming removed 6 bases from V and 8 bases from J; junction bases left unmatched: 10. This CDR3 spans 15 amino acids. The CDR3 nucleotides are TGCGCCAGCAGTAAACAGGGGACAGGGGTCGATGAGCAGTTCTTC. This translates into CASSKQGTGVDEQFF.

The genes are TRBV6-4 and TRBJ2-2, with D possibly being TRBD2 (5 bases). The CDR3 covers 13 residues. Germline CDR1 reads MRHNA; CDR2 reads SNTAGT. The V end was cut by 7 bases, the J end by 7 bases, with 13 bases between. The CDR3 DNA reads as TGTGCCAGCAAAGCGGAGGCGAGCGGGGAGCTGTTTTTT. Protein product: CASKAEASGELFF.

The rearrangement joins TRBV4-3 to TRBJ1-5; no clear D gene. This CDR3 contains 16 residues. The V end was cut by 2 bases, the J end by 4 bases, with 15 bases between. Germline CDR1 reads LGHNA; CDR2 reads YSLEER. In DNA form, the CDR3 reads TGCGCCAGCAGCCAAAGCCCTGGAGTGGATAATCAGCCCCAGCATTTT. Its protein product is CASSQSPGVDNQPQHF.

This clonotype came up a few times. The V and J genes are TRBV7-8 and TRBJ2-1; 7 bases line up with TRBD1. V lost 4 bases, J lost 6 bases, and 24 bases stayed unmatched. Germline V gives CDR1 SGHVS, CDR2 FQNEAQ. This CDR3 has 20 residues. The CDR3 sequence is CASSSNPGTEALFWANEQFF. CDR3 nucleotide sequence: TGTGCCAGCAGCTCAAACCCCGGGACAGAAGCCCTTTTTTGGGCCAATGAGCAGTTCTTC.

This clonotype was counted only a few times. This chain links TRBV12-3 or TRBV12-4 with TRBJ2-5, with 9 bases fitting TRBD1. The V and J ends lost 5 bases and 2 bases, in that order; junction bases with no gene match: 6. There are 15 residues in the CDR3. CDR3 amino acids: CASSNRGRGQETQYF. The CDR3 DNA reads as TGTGCCAGCAGTAACAGGGGGCGGGGGCAAGAGACCCAGTACTTC.

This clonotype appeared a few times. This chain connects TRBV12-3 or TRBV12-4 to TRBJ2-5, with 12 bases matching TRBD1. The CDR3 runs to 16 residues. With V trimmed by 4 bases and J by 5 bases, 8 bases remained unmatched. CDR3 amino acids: CASSSPGQGAGETQYF. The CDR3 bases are TGTGCCAGCAGTTCGCCGGGACAGGGGGCTGGGGAGACCCAGTACTTC.

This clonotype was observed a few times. CDR3 DNA: TGTGCCAGCAGCCTCCGCGGAGCGGGGAGCACAGATACGCAGTATTTT. Translating gives CASSLRGAGSTDTQYF. The J gene is TRBJ2-3, the V gene TRBV7-3, with 7 positions matching TRBD2. The germline CDR1 and CDR2 sequences are SGHTA and FQGTGA. The CDR3 has 16 amino acids. J was trimmed by 0 bases and V by 5 bases; bases with no gene match: 8. Supplemented by reference TRBV7-3 and TRBJ2-3, the full variable domain reads GAGVSQTPSNKVTEKGKYVELRCDPISGHTALYWYRQSLGQGPEFLIYFQGTGAADDSGLPNDRFFAVRPEGSVSTLKIQRTERGDSAVYLCASSLRGAGSTDTQYFGPGTRLTVL.

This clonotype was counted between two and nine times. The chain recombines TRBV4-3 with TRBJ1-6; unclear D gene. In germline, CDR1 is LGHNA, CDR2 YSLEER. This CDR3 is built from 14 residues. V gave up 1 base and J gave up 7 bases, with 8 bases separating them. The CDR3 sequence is CASSQGTKNSPLHF. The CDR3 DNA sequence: TGCGCCAGCAGCCAAGGCACGAAAAATTCACCCCTCCACTTT.

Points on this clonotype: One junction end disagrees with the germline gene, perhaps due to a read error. CDR3 region: CASSTWGQGTQYF. The CDR3 region has the DNA TGTGCCAGCAGCACCTGGGGGCAAGGGACCCAGTACTTC. The chain carries TRBV7-2 and TRBJ2-5; TRBD1 is a possible D gene (6 bases). The CDR3 contains 13 residues. Germline CDR1 is SGHTA and CDR2 is FQGNSA. Looking up the rest from reference TRBV7-2 and TRBJ2-5 gives the full variable domain: GAGVSQSPSNKVTEKGKDVELRCDPISGHTALYWYRQSLGQGLEFLIYFQGNSAPDKSGLPSDRFSAERTGGSVSTLTIQRTQQEDSAVYLCASSTWGQGTQYFGPGTRLLVL.

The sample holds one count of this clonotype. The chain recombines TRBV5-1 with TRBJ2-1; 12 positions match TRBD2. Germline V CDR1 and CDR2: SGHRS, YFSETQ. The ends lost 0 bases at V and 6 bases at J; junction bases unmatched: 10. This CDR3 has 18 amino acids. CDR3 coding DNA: TGCGCCAGCAGCTTGGCCGGGACAGGACTAGCGGGATCCAATGAGCAGTTCTTC. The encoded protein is CASSLAGTGLAGSNEQFF.

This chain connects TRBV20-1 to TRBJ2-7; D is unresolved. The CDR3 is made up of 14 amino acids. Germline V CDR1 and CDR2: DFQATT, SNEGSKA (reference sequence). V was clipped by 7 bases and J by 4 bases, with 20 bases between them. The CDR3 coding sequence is TGCAGTGGGGCGAGTCGCGGCCCGCGATACGAGCAGTACTTC. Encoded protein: CSGASRGPRYEQYF.

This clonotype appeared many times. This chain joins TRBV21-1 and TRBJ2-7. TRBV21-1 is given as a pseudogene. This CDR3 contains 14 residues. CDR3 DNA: TGTGCCAGCAGCGAAAGCGAACCTTCCTACGAGCAGTACTTC. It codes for CASSESEPSYEQYF.

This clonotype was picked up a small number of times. The DNA for the CDR3 is TGTGCCAGCAGCCAAGTCGGCGGGAGTCGGACCGGGGAGCTGTTTTTT. Amino acids: CASSQVGGSRTGELFF. This chain joins TRBV14 and TRBJ2-2; the match to TRBD2 covers 7 bases. CDR3 length equals 16 residues. CDR1 is SGHDN, CDR2 FVKESK, per germline. V trimming: 1 base; J trimming: 5 bases; junction bases outside the gene matches: 7.

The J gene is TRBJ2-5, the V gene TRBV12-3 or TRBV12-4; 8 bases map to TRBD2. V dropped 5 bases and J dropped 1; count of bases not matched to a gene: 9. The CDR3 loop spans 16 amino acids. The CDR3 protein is CASSPTGTRFQETQYF. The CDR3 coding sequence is TGTGCCAGCAGTCCGACCGGGACTAGGTTCCAAGAGACCCAGTACTTC.

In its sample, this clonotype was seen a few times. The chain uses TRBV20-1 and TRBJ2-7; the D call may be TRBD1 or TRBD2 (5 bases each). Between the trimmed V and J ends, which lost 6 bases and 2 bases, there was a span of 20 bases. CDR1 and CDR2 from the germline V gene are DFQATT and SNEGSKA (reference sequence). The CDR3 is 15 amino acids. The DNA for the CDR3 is TGCAGTGCACGGGCCGCCGGACGGGGACCCTACGAGCAGTACTTC. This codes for CSARAAGRGPYEQYF.

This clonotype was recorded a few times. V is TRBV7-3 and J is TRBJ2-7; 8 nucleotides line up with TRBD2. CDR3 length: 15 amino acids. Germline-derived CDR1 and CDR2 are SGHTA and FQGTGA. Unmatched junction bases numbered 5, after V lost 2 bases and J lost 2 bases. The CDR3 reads CASSLGAGETYEQYF. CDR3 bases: TGTGCCAGCAGCTTAGGAGCGGGAGAGACCTACGAGCAGTACTTC.

CDR3 DNA: TGTGCCAGCAGCTTCGCAGGGAAGAAGGAAAAACTGTTTTTT. Translating it yields CASSFAGKKEKLFF. This sequence joins TRBV11-2 and TRBJ1-4; perhaps TRBD1 as D (5 bases). Per germline, CDR1 SGHAT and CDR2 FQNNGV. This CDR3 spans 14 amino acids. V gave up 3 bases and J gave up 8 bases, with 13 bases separating them. The whole variable domain, remainder taken from reference TRBV11-2 and TRBJ1-4, is EAGVAQSPRYKIIEKRQSVAFWCNPISGHATLYWYQQILGQGPKLLIQFQNNGVVDDSQLPKDRFSAERLKGVDSTLKIQPAKLEDSAVYLCASSFAGKKEKLFFGSGTQLSVL.